This record concerns one TCR beta chain sequence. No antigen is known for it. TCRdb processed the 5' RACE reads again and assigns one entry to each CDR3 protein, with no DNA. The sample includes approximately 210,000 distinct CDR3 sequences. Germline loops: CDR1 LNHNV, CDR2 YYDKDF (reference sequence). The length of the CDR3 is 16 residues. These data belong to a study of monozygotic twins with inflammatory bowel disease. The study, taken as a whole, reports: Perhaps reflecting limited power, concordant and discordant twins did not differ in repertoire similarity.

The rearrangement links TRBV15 to TRBJ2-7; there is no DNA to check the TCRdb D call of TRBD1. The TCR comes from a human donor with ulcerative colitis or Crohn's disease, or a healthy co-twin of an affected twin (not recorded which). The material sequenced was blood. CDR3 region: CATSRATGGGLYEQYF. Full variable domain (rest looked up from reference TRBV15 and TRBJ2-7): DAMVIQNPRYQVTQFGKPVTLSCSQTLNHNVMYWYQQKSSQAPKLLFHYYDKDFNNEADTPDNFQSRRPNTSFCFLDIRSPGLGDTAMYLCATSRATGGGLYEQYFGPGTRLTVT.